This is a list of T cell receptor beta chains from one sample in a study of monozygotic twins with cystic fibrosis. Repertoires were generated with immunoSEQ multiplex PCR, while TCRdb's copy carries only in-frame clones and drops some. The sample carries approximately 28,000 clones, around four fifths recorded once. Material for sequencing was blood. Receptors were obtained from a girl aged 2-10 years with cystic fibrosis. Each CDR3 is given with its conserved first and last residue. D genes are given only for firm matches. Where a row states a size, it is once, few, many or the class of an expanded clone; other rows omit it.

d_call	clone_size	v_call	j_call	cdr3_nt	cdr3_aa
-	few	TRBV10-3	TRBJ1-2	TGTGCCACCCACATGGACAGCTCGGATGGCTACACCTTC	CATHMDSSDGYTF
-	-	TRBV25-1	TRBJ1-1	TGTGCCAGCAGGGACGATCAGGGGTTGAACACTGAAGCTTTCTTT	CASRDDQGLNTEAFF
TRBD1	-	TRBV5-4	TRBJ1-1	TGTGCCAGCACCAGACAGGGGATTAACACTGAAGCTTTCTTT	CASTRQGINTEAFF
-	-	TRBV6-1	TRBJ1-1	TGTGCCAGCAGTGACCTCGAAGCTTTCTTT	CASSDLEAFF
TRBD2	-	TRBV7-2	TRBJ2-4	TGTGCCAGCAGCTTAGAACTAGCGGGAGGAAAAAACATTCAGTACTTC	CASSLELAGGKNIQYF
-	-	TRBV20-1	TRBJ1-1	TGCAGCCCCCGACTCGCTGAAGCTTTCTTT	CSPRLAEAFF
TRBD1	-	TRBV6-1	TRBJ1-2	TGTGCCAGCAGTGAACAGGGACAGCTTCCTAACTATGGCTACACCTTC	CASSEQGQLPNYGYTF
-	-	TRBV5-6	TRBJ2-1	TGTGCCAGCAGCTGGCAGGGGCTGGGTGAGCAGTTCTTC	CASSWQGLGEQFF
TRBD1	-	TRBV30	TRBJ1-4	TGTGCCTGGAGTCCTAGGACAGGGTTTTATGAAAAACTGTTTTTT	CAWSPRTGFYEKLFF
-	-	TRBV4-2	TRBJ2-2	TGTGCCAGCTCAAGAGGCAGGACCCTAAAGGACACCGGGGAGCTGTTTTTT	CASSRGRTLKDTGELFF
-	-	TRBV27	TRBJ2-1	TGTGCCAGCAGTTTAGCAGGGAACAATGAGCAGTTCTTC	CASSLAGNNEQFF
TRBD1	-	TRBV5-1	TRBJ2-3	TGCGCCAGCAGCCCAACAGGGGCCCGCTGGACAGATACGCAGTATTTT	CASSPTGARWTDTQYF
-	-	TRBV19	TRBJ1-1	TGTGCCAGTAGCGCCCCCGGTCGGAGAAACACTGAAGCTTTCTTT	CASSAPGRRNTEAFF
TRBD1	-	TRBV19	TRBJ1-2	TGTGCCAGTAGTATCTACGCAGTCACCGGGACAGATGGCTACACCTTC	CASSIYAVTGTDGYTF
-	-	TRBV15	TRBJ2-2	TGTGCCACCAGCAGAGCACTTAGGATAACCGGGGAGCTGTTTTTT	CATSRALRITGELFF
TRBD2	-	TRBV29-1	TRBJ2-2	TGCAGCGTGACGCCGGGACTAGCGGCAACCGGGGAGCTGTTTTTT	CSVTPGLAATGELFF
-	once	TRBV25-1	TRBJ2-7	TGTGCCAGCAGCGGCCCCGCGGCCCCGAGCTCCTACGAGCAGTACTTC	CASSGPAAPSSYEQYF
-	-	TRBV4-1	TRBJ2-1	TGCGCCAGCAGCCCCGCCCAGGGCCATGAGCAGTTCTTC	CASSPAQGHEQFF
TRBD2	-	TRBV19	TRBJ2-1	TGTGCCAGTAGTTCCTTGACTAGCGGGAAGTCCTACAATGAGCAGTTCTTC	CASSSLTSGKSYNEQFF
TRBD1	-	TRBV4-1	TRBJ1-2	TGCGCCAGCAGCCAAAACGGGACAGGGCCGGGGGGCTACACCTTC	CASSQNGTGPGGYTF
TRBD1	-	TRBV28	TRBJ1-1	TGTGCCAGCAGTTGGGACAGGATGAACACTGAAGCTTTCTTT	CASSWDRMNTEAFF
-	-	TRBV9	TRBJ2-1	TGTGCCAGCAGCGCCTCGGGACAAACAGCGAGTGAGCAGTTCTTC	CASSASGQTASEQFF
-	-	TRBV30	TRBJ1-5	TGTGCCTGGAGTGTACGGGCGGATCAGCCCCAGCATTTT	CAWSVRADQPQHF